The rows below give T cell receptor beta chains drawn from one sample of a study of blood T cell repertoires in COVID-19. Assay: immunoSEQ multiplex PCR; the TCRdb copy retains only in-frame clones and omits some. The profile shows 75,000 to 90,000 clones, around 90% of them singletons. Material: peripheral blood. Receptors originate from a young man with COVID-19, enrolled during active disease. The CDR3 runs from the conserved cysteine through the conserved F or W. A D gene is named only where the DNA matches it firmly. Clone size is stated in some rows and not others, as once, few, many or a class when expanded.

v_call	clone_size	j_call	d_call	cdr3_aa
TRBV6-5	.	TRBJ1-1	.	CASSYSGQGRTEAFF
TRBV27	.	TRBJ1-2	.	CASTRGVGTLDGYTF
TRBV6-5	.	TRBJ2-7	.	CASTQGTREQYF
TRBV27	.	TRBJ2-7	TRBD1	CASRTGSEQYF
TRBV9	.	TRBJ2-1	.	CASSVAGGHEQFF
TRBV20-1	.	TRBJ2-2	.	CSALVTGELFF
TRBV15	.	TRBJ2-1	.	CATSRQASGGNEQFF
TRBV7-2	.	TRBJ1-6	TRBD1	CASSPRTGGSSYNSPLHF
TRBV4-1	.	TRBJ1-1	.	CASSPGIMNTEAFF
TRBV7-2	.	TRBJ2-1	TRBD2	CASSLLAGGILNEQFF
TRBV19	once	TRBJ2-7	.	CASSIGRHYEQYF
TRBV28	.	TRBJ2-1	.	CASSLSEVGENEQFF
TRBV28	.	TRBJ2-3	.	CALGGPSTDTQYF
TRBV29-1	.	TRBJ1-1	TRBD1	CSVAGTGESNTEAFF
TRBV30	.	TRBJ2-7	TRBD1	CAWSGPGTGWEQYF
TRBV27	.	TRBJ1-5	TRBD1	CASSPLQGATAYSNQPQHF
TRBV4-3	once	TRBJ2-1	TRBD1	CASSPDRGLYNEQFF
TRBV7-3	.	TRBJ2-1	TRBD2	CASSLLGLAGVGNEQFF
TRBV4-1	.	TRBJ1-5	TRBD1	CASSQGSGTGVQPQHF
TRBV7-6	once	TRBJ2-7	TRBD1	CASSSPGQGPLYEQYF
TRBV21-1	.	TRBJ1-2	.	CASSKAPRPGTLPTYGYTF
TRBV20-1	.	TRBJ1-6	.	CSASSRADSPLHF
TRBV27	once	TRBJ2-2	.	CASTLRGDFPNTGELFF
TRBV28	.	TRBJ1-5	.	CASGGAGRSWNQPQHF
TRBV19	.	TRBJ1-1	TRBD1	CASSPFRAGGRENTEAFF